The 22 T cell receptor beta chains presented below share a single source sample, sequenced in a study of OX40 agonist ivuxolimab in advanced cancers. Produced via immunoSEQ multiplex PCR; TCRdb's table is partial and in-frame only. The sample lists 55,000 to 85,000 clones, about four fifths occurring once. The specimen was CD4+ or CD8+ T cells sorted from blood, collected in a trial of the OX40 agonist ivuxolimab. These receptor sequences come from an adult with an advanced solid tumor such as melanoma, head and neck, liver or kidney cancer.

This chain connects TRBV5-1 to TRBJ2-3; 14 positions match TRBD2. Germline V gene sequence: CDR1 SGHRS, CDR2 YFSETQ. Losses at the gene ends were 0 bases for V and 0 bases for J; bases not matched to a gene: 6. CDR3 length: 19 residues. Here the CDR3 reads CASSLVGLAGGASTDTQYF. CDR3 in DNA: TGCGCCAGCAGCTTGGTAGGACTAGCGGGGGGTGCTAGCACAGATACGCAGTATTTT.

The rearrangement links TRBV7-2 to TRBJ1-6, with D possibly TRBD1 on 6 matching bases. CDR1 and CDR2 (germline): SGHTA, FQGNSA. The CDR3 runs to 17 residues. Trimming cost V 6 bases and J 3 bases, with 18 bases left between them. This chain's CDR3 is CASRSQGRLNYNSPLHF. The CDR3 coding sequence is TGTGCCAGCAGATCACAGGGACGACTCAACTATAATTCACCCCTCCACTTT.

The chain uses TRBV30 and TRBJ1-5, with D tentatively TRBD1 (6 bases). With 2 bases removed from V and 2 bases from J, the gap between germline ends came to 10 bases. This CDR3 region has 14 residues. Germline V gene sequence: CDR1 GTSNPN, CDR2 SVGIG (reference sequence). The CDR3 sequence is CAWSYRQGNQPQHF. DNA for the CDR3: TGTGCCTGGAGTTACAGACAGGGCAATCAGCCCCAGCATTTT. Together with reference TRBV30 and TRBJ1-5, the CDR3 gives the full variable domain: SQTIHQWPATLVQPVGSPLSLECTVEGTSNPNLYWYRQAAGRGLQLLFYSVGIGQISSEVPQNLSASRPQDRQFILSSKKLLLSDSGFYLCAWSYRQGNQPQHFGDGTRLSIL.

In nucleotides, the CDR3 is TGCGCCAGCAGCTGGACGGACTATAACACAGATACGCAGTATTTT. Its protein product is CASSWTDYNTDTQYF. The rearrangement uses TRBV5-1 and TRBJ2-3; a weak D match, TRBD2 (6 bases). V shed 3 bases and J shed 2 bases, with 13 bases lying between them. The CDR3 covers 15 residues. Germline V lookup: CDR1 SGHRS, CDR2 YFSETQ.

This clone was detected only once. The genes are TRBV5-1 and TRBJ1-2; D may be TRBD1 (5 bases). Trimming removed 0 bases from V and 9 bases from J, with 15 bases in between. CDR1 SGHRS and CDR2 YFSETQ come from the germline V gene. The CDR3 has 14 residues. The CDR3 bases are TGCGCCAGCAGCTTGGGGACCCCGGGGGGAAGCTACACCTTC. This encodes CASSLGTPGGSYTF. Combining the CDR3 with reference TRBV5-1 and TRBJ1-2 gives the whole variable domain KAGVTQTPRYLIKTRGQQVTLSCSPISGHRSVSWYQQTPGQGLQFLFEYFSETQRNKGNFPGRFSGRQFSNSRSEMNVSTLELGDSALYLCASSLGTPGGSYTFGSGTRLTVV.

The chain employs TRBV10-3 and TRBJ1-1, with TRBD1 identical over 8 bases. Germline CDR1 is ENHRY and CDR2 is SYGVKD. The CDR3 length is 17 residues. The V and J ends lost 2 bases and 4 bases, in that order; junction bases with no gene match: 12. The CDR3, as DNA: TGTGCCATCAGTGAGCCGTACCTTGGACAGGGAGGCACTGAAGCTTTCTTT. Translation: CAISEPYLGQGGTEAFF.

The genes are TRBV18 and TRBJ2-7; 8 bases match TRBD1. Germline-derived CDR1 and CDR2 are KGHSH and LQKENI. V was pared by 4 bases and J by 7 bases, with 12 bases of the junction left unmatched. The CDR3 loop spans 15 amino acids. The CDR3 here is CASSRGQGRFREQYF. Written as DNA, the CDR3 is TGTGCCAGCTCACGAGGACAGGGAAGATTCCGAGAGCAGTACTTC.

The chain is built from TRBV4-1 and TRBJ2-4; the D call may be TRBD1 or TRBD2 (5 bases each). The CDR3 loop spans 17 amino acids. V gave up 1 base and J gave up 3 bases, with 16 bases separating them. CDR1 and CDR2 from the germline V gene are MGHRA and YSYEKL. For the CDR3, the DNA is TGCGCCAGCAGCCAAGGTTGGAGGACAACCAGCAAAAACATTCAGTACTTC. This gives the protein CASSQGWRTTSKNIQYF.

V and J are TRBV7-8 and TRBJ2-3, with 8 bases identical to TRBD2. This CDR3 contains 13 residues. V trimming: 2 bases; J trimming: 7 bases; junction bases outside the gene matches: 2. CDR1 and CDR2 from the germline V gene are SGHVS and FQNEAQ. The DNA for the CDR3 is TGTGCCAGCAGCTTACCGGGGGGGAATACGCAGTATTTT. It encodes CASSLPGGNTQYF.

The chain links TRBV6-6 to TRBJ1-2; 7 bases align to TRBD1. The CDR3 is made up of 14 amino acids. CDR1 is MNHNY, CDR2 SVGAGI, per germline (reference sequence). Trimming took 7 bases from V and 2 from J; bases not matched to a gene: 7. This chain's CDR3 is CASNNRGGNYGYTF. The CDR3 nucleotides are TGTGCCAGCAACAACAGGGGAGGGAACTATGGCTACACCTTC.

V usage is TRBV6-5 and J usage is TRBJ2-3; either TRBD1 or TRBD2 may fit D (5 bases each). This CDR3 is built from 14 residues. Trimming stripped 0 bases from V and 6 bases from J, with 10 bases between. Germline CDR1 MNHEY, CDR2 SVGAGI. CDR3 DNA: TGTGCCAGCAGTTACTCGACAGAGCGGGATACGCAGTATTTT. Encoded protein: CASSYSTERDTQYF.

This chain connects TRBV20-1 to TRBJ1-1; 9 bases are a match to TRBD1. Germline loops: CDR1 DFQATT, CDR2 SNEGSKA (reference sequence). J lost 14 bases, V lost 1 base, and 5 bases had no gene match. The CDR3 runs to 11 residues. The CDR3 DNA reads as TGCAGTGCTAGAGGGGACAGGGAAGTCTTCTTT. It translates to CSARGDREVFF.

Many counts were recorded for this clone. The chain couples TRBV30 to TRBJ1-3; 7 nucleotides align to TRBD1. Germline V gene sequence: CDR1 GTSNPN, CDR2 SVGIG (reference sequence). This CDR3 has 17 residues. J was trimmed by 3 bases and V by 2 bases; bases with no gene match: 13. The CDR3 is CAWSNERTGSLGNTIYF. The CDR3 DNA reads TGTGCCTGGAGTAACGAGAGGACAGGTTCTCTTGGAAACACCATATATTTT.

The J gene is TRBJ2-1, the V gene TRBV15; D gene ambiguous. The V and J ends lost 8 bases and 1 base respectively, with 15 bases between them. The CDR3 extends over 15 amino acids. The germline gives CDR1 LNHNV, CDR2 YYDKDF (reference sequence). The CDR3 spells CATRDAQRSYNEQFF. The CDR3 DNA reads TGTGCCACCCGCGATGCTCAGAGGTCCTACAATGAGCAGTTCTTC.

This rearrangement joins TRBV14 to TRBJ2-5; D remains unclear. V was shortened by 1 base and J by 5 bases, with 2 bases between the two germline ends. The V gene's germline CDR1 is SGHDN and CDR2 FVKESK. The CDR3 runs to 11 residues. CDR3: CASSQAETQYF. The CDR3, as DNA: TGTGCCAGCAGCCAAGCTGAGACCCAGTACTTC.

Only a few counts were recorded for this clone. The CDR3 region is CASSADSNQPQHF. CDR3 DNA: TGTGCCAGCAGCGCGGATAGCAATCAGCCCCAGCATTTT. The chain uses TRBV9 and TRBJ1-5, with no clear D. The CDR3 is 13 amino acids. V was pared by 3 bases and J by 0 bases, with 4 bases between. CDR1 SGDLS and CDR2 YYNGEE come from the germline V gene.

V and J are TRBV7-6 and TRBJ1-2, with D possibly TRBD1 on 6 matching bases. Deletions cut 2 bases from V and 6 bases from J, with 13 bases between. Germline loops: CDR1 SGHVS, CDR2 FNYEAQ. The CDR3 covers 14 residues. CDR3 nucleotides: TGTGCCAGCAGCTTAAACCGCAGGGGTAATGGCTACACCTTC. The encoded protein is CASSLNRRGNGYTF.

The chain is built from TRBV2 and TRBJ1-6; D is unresolved. V shed 8 bases and J shed 10 bases, with 15 bases lying between them. Per the germline V gene, CDR1 is SNHLY and CDR2 is FYNNEI. The CDR3 runs 13 residues. For the CDR3, the DNA is TGTGCCAGCTCGGGGTATGGAGAGTCACCCCTCCACTTT. It encodes CASSGYGESPLHF.

The sample holds a few counts of this clone. The rearrangement uses TRBV7-3 and TRBJ1-2; tentatively, D is TRBD1 (5 bases). The CDR3 has 13 amino acids. Germline CDR1 and CDR2: SGHTA and FQGTGA. V gave up 2 bases and J gave up 8 bases, with 12 bases separating them. The CDR3 DNA sequence: TGTGCCAGCAGCTTAGGGGCAGGGCGAGGCTACACCTTC. This sequence encodes CASSLGAGRGYTF.

The rearrangement links TRBV11-1 to TRBJ1-2, with 8 bases fitting TRBD1. The J segment lost 2 bases and the V segment lost 4 bases, leaving 12 bases of the junction unmatched. The germline V gene encodes CDR1 SGHAT and CDR2 FQDESV (reference sequence). This CDR3 is 17 amino acids long. CDR3 loop: CASSSAGGVFPNYGYTF. The CDR3 coding sequence is TGTGCCAGCAGCTCCGCAGGGGGCGTTTTTCCGAACTATGGCTACACCTTC. Drawing the rest from reference TRBV11-1 and TRBJ1-2, the complete variable domain is EAEVAQSPRYKITEKSQAVAFWCDPISGHATLYWYRQILGQGPELLVQFQDESVVDDSQLPKDRFSAERLKGVDSTLKIQPAELGDSAMYLCASSSAGGVFPNYGYTFGSGTRLTVV.

CDR3 sequence: CASRLDRPMNTEAFF. Here the CDR3 DNA reads TGCGCCAGCAGACTTGACAGGCCTATGAACACTGAAGCTTTCTTT. The genes are TRBV5-1 and TRBJ1-1; D might be TRBD1 (6 bases). Trimming cost V 5 bases and J 0 bases, with 14 bases left between them. CDR1 SGHRS and CDR2 YFSETQ come from the germline V gene. CDR3 length: 15 residues. Using reference TRBV5-1 and TRBJ1-1 for the parts outside the CDR3, the full variable domain is KAGVTQTPRYLIKTRGQQVTLSCSPISGHRSVSWYQQTPGQGLQFLFEYFSETQRNKGNFPGRFSGRQFSNSRSEMNVSTLELGDSALYLCASRLDRPMNTEAFFGQGTRLTVV.

The chain carries TRBV29-1 and TRBJ2-5, with 8 bases that match TRBD1. The J call may be mistaken, given a closer DNA end match to TRBJ2-7. CDR3 length: 13 residues. Germline lookup yields CDR1 SQVTM and CDR2 ANQGSEA. The CDR3 DNA follows: TGCAGCTTTCGGACAGGGATCACCTACGAGCAGTACTTC. Translated: CSFRTGITYEQYF.